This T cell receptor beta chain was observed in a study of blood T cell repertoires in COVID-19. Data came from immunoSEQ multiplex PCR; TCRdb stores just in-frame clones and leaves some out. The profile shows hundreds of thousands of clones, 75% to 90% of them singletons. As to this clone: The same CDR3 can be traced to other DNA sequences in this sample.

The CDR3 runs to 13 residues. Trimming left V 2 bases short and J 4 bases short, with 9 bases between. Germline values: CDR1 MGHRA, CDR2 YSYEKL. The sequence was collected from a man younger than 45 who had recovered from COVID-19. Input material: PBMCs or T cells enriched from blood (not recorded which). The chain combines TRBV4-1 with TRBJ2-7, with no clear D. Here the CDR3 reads CASSQTTAYEQYF. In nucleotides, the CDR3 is TGCGCCAGCAGCCAAACAACCGCTTACGAGCAGTACTTC.